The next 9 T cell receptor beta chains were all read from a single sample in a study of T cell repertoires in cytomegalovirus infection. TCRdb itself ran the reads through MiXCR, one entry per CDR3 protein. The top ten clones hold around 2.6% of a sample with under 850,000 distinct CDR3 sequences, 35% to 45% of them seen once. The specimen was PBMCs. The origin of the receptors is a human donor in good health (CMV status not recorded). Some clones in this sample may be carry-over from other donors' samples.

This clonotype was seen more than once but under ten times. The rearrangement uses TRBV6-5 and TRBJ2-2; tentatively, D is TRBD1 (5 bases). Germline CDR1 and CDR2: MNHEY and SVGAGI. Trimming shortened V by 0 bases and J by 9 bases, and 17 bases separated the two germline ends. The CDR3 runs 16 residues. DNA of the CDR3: TGTGCCAGCAGTTACTCGTTCGATAATGGGGCTCGGGAGCTGTTTTTT. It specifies CASSYSFDNGARELFF.

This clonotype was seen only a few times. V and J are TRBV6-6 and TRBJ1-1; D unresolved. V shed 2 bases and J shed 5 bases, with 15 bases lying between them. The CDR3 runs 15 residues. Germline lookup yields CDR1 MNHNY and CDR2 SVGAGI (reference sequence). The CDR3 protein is CASSYTRPGGTEAFF. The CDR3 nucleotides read TGTGCCAGCAGTTACACACGTCCTGGTGGTACTGAAGCTTTCTTT.

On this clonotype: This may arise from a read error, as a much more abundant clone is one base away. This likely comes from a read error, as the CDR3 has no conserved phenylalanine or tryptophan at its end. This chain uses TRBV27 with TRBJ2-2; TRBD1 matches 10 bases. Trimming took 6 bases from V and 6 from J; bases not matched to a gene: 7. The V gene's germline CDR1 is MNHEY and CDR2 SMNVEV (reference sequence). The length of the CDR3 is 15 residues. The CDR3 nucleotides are TGTGCCAGCAGGGCAACCGGGACAGGGGCCGGGGAGCTGTTTGTT. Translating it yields CASRATGTGAGELFV.

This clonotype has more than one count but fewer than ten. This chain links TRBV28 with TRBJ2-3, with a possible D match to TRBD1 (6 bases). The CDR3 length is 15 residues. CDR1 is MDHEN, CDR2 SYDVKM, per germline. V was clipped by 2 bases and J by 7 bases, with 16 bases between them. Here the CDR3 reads CASSLLGRGENTQYF. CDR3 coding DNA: TGTGCCAGCAGTTTACTGGGCAGGGGTGAAAATACGCAGTATTTT.

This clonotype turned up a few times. CDR3 amino acids: CASSKLAGDQFFYNEQFF. The CDR3 DNA is TGTGCCAGCAGCAAACTAGCGGGGGACCAATTCTTCTACAATGAGCAGTTCTTC. The V call is TRBV7-8, the J call TRBJ2-1; 11 bases line up with TRBD2. With V trimmed by 5 bases and J by 3 bases, 12 bases remained unmatched. The length of the CDR3 is 18 residues. CDR1 and CDR2 from the germline V gene are SGHVS and FQNEAQ.

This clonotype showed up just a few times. CDR3 sequence (DNA): TGTGCCAGCAGCTTAATCGCCGGGACTAGCGGGACGAACACCGGGGAGCTGTTTTTT. Amino acids: CASSLIAGTSGTNTGELFF. The V call is TRBV7-2, the J call TRBJ2-2; 13 positions match TRBD2. CDR3 size: 19 residues. J was trimmed by 0 bases and V by 2 bases; bases with no gene match: 6. CDR1 and CDR2 from the germline V gene are SGHTA and FQGNSA.

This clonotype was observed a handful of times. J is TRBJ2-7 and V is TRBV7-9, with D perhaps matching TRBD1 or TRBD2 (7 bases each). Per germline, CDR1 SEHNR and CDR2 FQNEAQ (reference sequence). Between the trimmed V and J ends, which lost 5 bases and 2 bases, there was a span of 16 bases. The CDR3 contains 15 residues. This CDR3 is CASSRSGDSAYEQYF. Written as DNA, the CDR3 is TGTGCCAGCAGCCGAAGCGGGGACAGCGCCTACGAGCAGTACTTC.

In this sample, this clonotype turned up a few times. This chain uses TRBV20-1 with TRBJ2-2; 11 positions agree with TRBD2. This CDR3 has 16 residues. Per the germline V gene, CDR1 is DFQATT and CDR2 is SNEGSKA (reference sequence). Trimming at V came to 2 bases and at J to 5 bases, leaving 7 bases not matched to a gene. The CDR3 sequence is CSARPGLAAGTGELFF. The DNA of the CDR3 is TGCAGTGCTAGACCGGGACTAGCGGCAGGGACCGGGGAGCTGTTTTTT.

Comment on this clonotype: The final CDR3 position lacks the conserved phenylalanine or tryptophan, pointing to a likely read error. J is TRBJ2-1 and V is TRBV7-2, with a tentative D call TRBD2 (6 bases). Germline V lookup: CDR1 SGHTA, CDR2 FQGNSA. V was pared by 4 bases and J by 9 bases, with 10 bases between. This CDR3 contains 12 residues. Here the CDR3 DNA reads TGTGCCAGCAGCTCCGAGGGAGGTGAGCAGTTCTTA. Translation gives CASSSEGGEQFL.